These T cell receptor beta chains were read from a single sample in a study of Graves' ophthalmopathy and Graves' hyperthyroidism. TCRdb recomputed calls from the multiplex PCR reads with MiXCR, one row per CDR3 protein. The sample carries 200,000 to 250,000 distinct CDR3 sequences, approximately 21% recorded once. The material sequenced was peripheral blood. These TCRs come from a woman between 50 and 59 years old with Graves' ophthalmopathy. Both conserved end residues are part of each CDR3. Fields, in order: clone size, D gene, V gene, J gene, CDR3 DNA, CDR3 protein. The D gene is left open where the match is weak. The size of a clone is reported for some rows only, either as once, few or many, or as a class for expanded clones.

clone_size: many
d_call: NA
v_call: TRBV18
j_call: TRBJ2-5
cdr3_nt: TGTGCCAGCTCACCCGGCCAGGGAAAGCGAGAGACCCAGTACTTC
cdr3_aa: CASSPGQGKRETQYF

clone_size: many
d_call: TRBD2
v_call: TRBV11-2
j_call: TRBJ2-2
cdr3_nt: TGTGCCAGCAGGTCGGCGGGAGCATTGGGAACCGGGGAGCTGTTTTTT
cdr3_aa: CASRSAGALGTGELFF

clone_size: many
d_call: NA
v_call: TRBV29-1
j_call: TRBJ1-1
cdr3_nt: TGCAGCGTTGGAGCTACAGCAACCGACACTGAAGCTTTCTTT
cdr3_aa: CSVGATATDTEAFF

clone_size: few
d_call: NA
v_call: TRBV6-1
j_call: TRBJ1-2
cdr3_nt: TGTGCCAGCAGTGAAGGTCTAGGGGAGAGCTATGGCTACACCTTC
cdr3_aa: CASSEGLGESYGYTF

clone_size: many
d_call: NA
v_call: TRBV6-2/TRBV6-3
j_call: TRBJ2-5
cdr3_nt: TGTGCCAGCAAAAAACCAAGGACCGTTTTTAGGACCCAGTACTTC
cdr3_aa: CASKKPRTVFRTQYF

clone_size: many
d_call: TRBD1
v_call: TRBV7-2
j_call: TRBJ1-3
cdr3_nt: TGTGCCAGCAGTCGACAGGGACTCTCTGGAAACACCATATATTTT
cdr3_aa: CASSRQGLSGNTIYF

clone_size: NA
d_call: NA
v_call: TRBV28
j_call: TRBJ1-5
cdr3_nt: NA
cdr3_aa: CASRIVGTGSNQPQLF

clone_size: many
d_call: TRBD2
v_call: TRBV6-1
j_call: TRBJ2-7
cdr3_nt: TGTGCCAGCAGGCTAGCGGGAGCCCCCTACGAGCGGTACTTC
cdr3_aa: CASRLAGAPYERYF

clone_size: many
d_call: TRBD1
v_call: TRBV29-1
j_call: TRBJ1-2
cdr3_nt: TGCAGCGCCGACAGGGGGGATGGCTACACCTTC
cdr3_aa: CSADRGDGYTF

clone_size: many
d_call: NA
v_call: TRBV2
j_call: TRBJ2-7
cdr3_nt: TGTGCCAGCAGTGTGGTCTATCGGGAGCAGTACTTC
cdr3_aa: CASSVVYREQYF

clone_size: NA
d_call: NA
v_call: TRBV3-1
j_call: TRBJ2-2
cdr3_nt: TGTGCCAGCAGCCAAAGCCCCACTCCCTCGTTGGGCGGGGAGCTGTTTTTT
cdr3_aa: CASSQSPTPSLGGELFF

clone_size: many
d_call: NA
v_call: TRBV2
j_call: TRBJ1-5
cdr3_nt: TGTGCCAGCAGCCGACAGAATAGCAATCAGCCCCAGCATTTT
cdr3_aa: CASSRQNSNQPQHF

clone_size: few
d_call: NA
v_call: TRBV28
j_call: TRBJ2-7
cdr3_nt: TGTGCCAGCAGTCCACCGACCCTCTACGAGCAGTACTTC
cdr3_aa: CASSPPTLYEQYF